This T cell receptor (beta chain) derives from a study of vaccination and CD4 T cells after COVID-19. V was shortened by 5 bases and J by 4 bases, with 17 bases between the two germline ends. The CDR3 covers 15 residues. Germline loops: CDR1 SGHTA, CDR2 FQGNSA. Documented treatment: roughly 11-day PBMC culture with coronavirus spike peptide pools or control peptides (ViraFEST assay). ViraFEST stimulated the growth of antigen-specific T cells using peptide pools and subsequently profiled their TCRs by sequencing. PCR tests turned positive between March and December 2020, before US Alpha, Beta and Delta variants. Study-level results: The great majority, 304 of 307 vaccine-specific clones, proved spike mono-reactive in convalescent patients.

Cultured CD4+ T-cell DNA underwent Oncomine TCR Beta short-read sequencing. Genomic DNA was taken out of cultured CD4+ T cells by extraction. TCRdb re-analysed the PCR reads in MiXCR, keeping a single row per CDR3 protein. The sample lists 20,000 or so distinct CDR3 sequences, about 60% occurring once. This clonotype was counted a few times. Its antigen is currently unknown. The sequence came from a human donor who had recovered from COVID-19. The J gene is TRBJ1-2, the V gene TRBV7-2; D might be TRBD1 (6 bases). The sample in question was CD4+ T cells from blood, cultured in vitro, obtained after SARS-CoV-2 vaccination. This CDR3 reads CASSPMGGGLYGYTF. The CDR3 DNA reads TGTGCCAGCAGCCCGATGGGTGGGGGCCTCTATGGCTACACCTTC. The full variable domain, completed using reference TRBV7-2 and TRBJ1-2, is GAGVSQSPSNKVTEKGKDVELRCDPISGHTALYWYRQSLGQGLEFLIYFQGNSAPDKSGLPSDRFSAERTGGSVSTLTIQRTQQEDSAVYLCASSPMGGGLYGYTFGSGTRLTVV.